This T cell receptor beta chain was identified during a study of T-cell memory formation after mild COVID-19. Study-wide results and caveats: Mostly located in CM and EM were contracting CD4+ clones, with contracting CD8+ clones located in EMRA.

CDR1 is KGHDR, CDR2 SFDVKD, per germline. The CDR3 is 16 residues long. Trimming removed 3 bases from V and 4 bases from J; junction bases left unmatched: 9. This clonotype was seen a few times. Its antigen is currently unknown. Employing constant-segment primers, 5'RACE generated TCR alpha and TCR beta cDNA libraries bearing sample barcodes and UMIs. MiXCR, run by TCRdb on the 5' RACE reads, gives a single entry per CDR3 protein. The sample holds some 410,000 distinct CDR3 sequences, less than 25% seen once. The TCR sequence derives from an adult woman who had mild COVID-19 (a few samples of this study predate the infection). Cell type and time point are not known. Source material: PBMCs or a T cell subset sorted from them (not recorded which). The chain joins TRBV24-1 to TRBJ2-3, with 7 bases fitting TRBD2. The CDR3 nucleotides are TGTGCCACCAGTGATCGCGGCGGGGGAGTAGCAGATACGCAGTATTTT. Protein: CATSDRGGGVADTQYF.